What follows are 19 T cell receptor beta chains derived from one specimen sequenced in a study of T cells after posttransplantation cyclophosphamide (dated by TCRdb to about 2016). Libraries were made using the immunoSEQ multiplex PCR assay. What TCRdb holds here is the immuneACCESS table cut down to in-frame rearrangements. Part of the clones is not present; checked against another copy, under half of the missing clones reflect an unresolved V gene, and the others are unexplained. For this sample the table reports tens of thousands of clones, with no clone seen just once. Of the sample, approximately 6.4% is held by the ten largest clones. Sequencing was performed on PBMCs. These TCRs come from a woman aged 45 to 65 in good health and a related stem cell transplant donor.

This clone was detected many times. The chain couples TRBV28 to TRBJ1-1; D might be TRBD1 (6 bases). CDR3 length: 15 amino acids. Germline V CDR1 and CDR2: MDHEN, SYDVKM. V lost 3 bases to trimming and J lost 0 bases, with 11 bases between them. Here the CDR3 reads CASSFSGHLNTEAFF. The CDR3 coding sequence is TGTGCCAGCAGTTTTTCGGGACACCTGAACACTGAAGCTTTCTTT.

CDR3 nucleotide sequence: TGTGCCAGCAGTTTGGGGACAGGGAACTCTGGGGCCAACGTCCTGACTTTC. This translates into CASSLGTGNSGANVLTF. This chain uses TRBV27 with TRBJ2-6; 9 nucleotides agree with TRBD1. The ends lost 3 bases at V and 0 bases at J; junction bases unmatched: 3. This CDR3 is 17 amino acids long. Germline V gene data show CDR1 as MNHEY and CDR2 as SMNVEV (reference sequence).

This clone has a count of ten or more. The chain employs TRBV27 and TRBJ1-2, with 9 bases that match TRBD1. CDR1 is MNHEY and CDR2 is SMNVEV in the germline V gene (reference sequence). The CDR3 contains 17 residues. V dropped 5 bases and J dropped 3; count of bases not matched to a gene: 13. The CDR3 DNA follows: TGTGCCAGCAGTCCCCTATCGGACAGGGGAGTCCACTATGGCTACACCTTC. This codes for CASSPLSDRGVHYGYTF.

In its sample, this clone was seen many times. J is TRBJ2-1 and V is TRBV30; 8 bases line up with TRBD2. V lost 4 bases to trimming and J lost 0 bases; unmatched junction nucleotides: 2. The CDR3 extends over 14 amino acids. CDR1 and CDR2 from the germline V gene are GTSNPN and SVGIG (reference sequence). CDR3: CAWISGSSYNEQFF. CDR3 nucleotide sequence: TGTGCCTGGATCAGCGGGAGCTCCTACAATGAGCAGTTCTTC.

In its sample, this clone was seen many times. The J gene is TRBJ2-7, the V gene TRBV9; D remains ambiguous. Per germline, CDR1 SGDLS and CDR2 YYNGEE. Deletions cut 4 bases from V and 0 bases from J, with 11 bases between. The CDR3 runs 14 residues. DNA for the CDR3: TGTGCCAGCAGCCCCCTCCTAAGCTCCTACGAGCAGTACTTC. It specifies CASSPLLSSYEQYF.

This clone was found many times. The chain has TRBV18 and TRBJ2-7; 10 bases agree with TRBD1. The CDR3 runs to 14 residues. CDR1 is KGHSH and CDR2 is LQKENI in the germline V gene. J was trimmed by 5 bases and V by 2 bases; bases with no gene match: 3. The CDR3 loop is CASSPKTGGDEQYF. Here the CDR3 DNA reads TGTGCCAGCTCACCAAAGACAGGGGGCGACGAGCAGTACTTC. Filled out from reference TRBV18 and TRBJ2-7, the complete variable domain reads NAGVMQNPRHLVRRRGQEARLRCSPMKGHSHVYWYRQLPEEGLKFMVYLQKENIIDESGMPKERFSAEFPKEGPSILRIQQVVRGDSAAYFCASSPKTGGDEQYFGPGTRLTVT.

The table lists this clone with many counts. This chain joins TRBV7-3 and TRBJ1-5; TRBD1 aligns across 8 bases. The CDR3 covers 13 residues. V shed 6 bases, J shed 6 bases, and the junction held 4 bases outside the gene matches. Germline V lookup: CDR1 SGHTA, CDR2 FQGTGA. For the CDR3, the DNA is TGTGCCAGCAGTCTTACAGGGGGTCAGCCCCAGCATTTT. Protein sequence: CASSLTGGQPQHF.

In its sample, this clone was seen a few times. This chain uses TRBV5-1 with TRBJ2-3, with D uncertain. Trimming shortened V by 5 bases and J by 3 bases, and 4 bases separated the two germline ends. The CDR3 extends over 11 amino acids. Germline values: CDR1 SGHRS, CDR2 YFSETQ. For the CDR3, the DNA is TGCGCCAGCAGTTCTACAGATACGCAGTATTTT. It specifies CASSSTDTQYF.

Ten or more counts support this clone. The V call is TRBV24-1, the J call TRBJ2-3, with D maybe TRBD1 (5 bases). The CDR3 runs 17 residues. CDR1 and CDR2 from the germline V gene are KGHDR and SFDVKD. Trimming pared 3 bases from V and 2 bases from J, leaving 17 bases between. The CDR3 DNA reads TGTGCCACCAGTGATCCCGCTGAAGGGGCTAACACAGATACGCAGTATTTT. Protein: CATSDPAEGANTDTQYF.

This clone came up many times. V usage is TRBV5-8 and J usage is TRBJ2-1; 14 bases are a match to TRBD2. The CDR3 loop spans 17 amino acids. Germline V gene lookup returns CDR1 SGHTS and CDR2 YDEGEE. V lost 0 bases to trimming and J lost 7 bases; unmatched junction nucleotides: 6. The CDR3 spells CASSLGLAGGPKNEQFF. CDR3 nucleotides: TGTGCCAGCAGCTTGGGACTAGCGGGAGGGCCGAAGAATGAGCAGTTCTTC.

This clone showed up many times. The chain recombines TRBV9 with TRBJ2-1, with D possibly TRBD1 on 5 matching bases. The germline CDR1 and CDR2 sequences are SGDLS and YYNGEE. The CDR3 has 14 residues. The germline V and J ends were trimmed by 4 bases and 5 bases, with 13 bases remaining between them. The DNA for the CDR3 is TGTGCCAGCAGCCCAAGCGCCAGGGACAATGAGCAGTTCTTC. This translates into CASSPSARDNEQFF.

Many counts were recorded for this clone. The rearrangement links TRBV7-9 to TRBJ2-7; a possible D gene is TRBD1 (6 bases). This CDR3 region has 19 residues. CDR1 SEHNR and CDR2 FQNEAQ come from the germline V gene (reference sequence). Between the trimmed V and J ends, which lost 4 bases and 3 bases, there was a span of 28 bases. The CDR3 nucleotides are TGTGCCAGCAGCTCACCAACTGGACAGATGGACGTCATCGGCTACGAGCAGTACTTC. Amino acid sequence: CASSSPTGQMDVIGYEQYF.

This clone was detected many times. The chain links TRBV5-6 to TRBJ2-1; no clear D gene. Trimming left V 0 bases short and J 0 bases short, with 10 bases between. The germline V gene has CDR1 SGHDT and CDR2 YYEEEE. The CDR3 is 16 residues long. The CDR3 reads CASSLELMSSYNEQFF. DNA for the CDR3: TGTGCCAGCAGCTTGGAACTCATGAGCTCCTACAATGAGCAGTTCTTC.

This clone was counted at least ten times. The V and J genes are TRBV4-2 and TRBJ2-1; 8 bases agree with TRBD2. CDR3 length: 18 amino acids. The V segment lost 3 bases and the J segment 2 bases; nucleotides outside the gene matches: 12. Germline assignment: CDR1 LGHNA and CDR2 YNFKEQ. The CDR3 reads CASSHDASGRGPYNEQFF. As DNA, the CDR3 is TGTGCCAGCAGCCACGACGCGTCCGGGAGGGGTCCCTACAATGAGCAGTTCTTC.

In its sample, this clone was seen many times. Here the CDR3 reads CASSPFSVPGQGARRGYTF. The CDR3 coding sequence is TGTGCCAGCTCACCTTTCAGCGTCCCGGGACAGGGGGCGCGGCGGGGCTACACCTTC. The chain links TRBV18 to TRBJ1-2; 12 bases fit TRBD1. The ends lost 3 bases at V and 8 bases at J; junction bases unmatched: 19. There are 19 residues in the CDR3. Germline V gene lookup returns CDR1 KGHSH and CDR2 LQKENI. The complete variable domain, with remaining parts taken from reference TRBV18 and TRBJ1-2, reads NAGVMQNPRHLVRRRGQEARLRCSPMKGHSHVYWYRQLPEEGLKFMVYLQKENIIDESGMPKERFSAEFPKEGPSILRIQQVVRGDSAAYFCASSPFSVPGQGARRGYTFGSGTRLTVV.

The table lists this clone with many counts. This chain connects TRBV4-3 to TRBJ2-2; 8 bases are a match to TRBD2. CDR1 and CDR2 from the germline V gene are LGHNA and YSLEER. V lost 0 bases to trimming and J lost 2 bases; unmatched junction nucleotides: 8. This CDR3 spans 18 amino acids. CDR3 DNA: TGCGCCAGCAGCCAAGAGCCCCAAGCGGGAGTAAACACCGGGGAGCTGTTTTTT. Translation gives CASSQEPQAGVNTGELFF.

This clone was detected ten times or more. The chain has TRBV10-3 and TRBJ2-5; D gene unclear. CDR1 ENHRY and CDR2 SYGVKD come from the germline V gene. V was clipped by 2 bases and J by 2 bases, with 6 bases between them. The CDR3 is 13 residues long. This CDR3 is CAISEKQQETQYF. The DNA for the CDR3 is TGTGCCATCAGTGAGAAACAGCAAGAGACCCAGTACTTC.

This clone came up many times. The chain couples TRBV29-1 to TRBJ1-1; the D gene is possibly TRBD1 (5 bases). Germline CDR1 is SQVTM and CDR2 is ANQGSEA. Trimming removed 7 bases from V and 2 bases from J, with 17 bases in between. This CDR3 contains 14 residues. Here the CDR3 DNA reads TGCAGCGGAGGGAGGGGAATTAAAAACACTGAAGCTTTCTTT. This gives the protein CSGGRGIKNTEAFF.

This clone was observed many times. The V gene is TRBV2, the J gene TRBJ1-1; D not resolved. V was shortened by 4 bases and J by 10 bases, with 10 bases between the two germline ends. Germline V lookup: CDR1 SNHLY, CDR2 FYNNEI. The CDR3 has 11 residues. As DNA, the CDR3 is TGTGCCAGCAGTGCCCGGGTTCCAGCTTTCTTT. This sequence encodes CASSARVPAFF.